What follows is one T cell receptor (beta chain) and its context. Clones were read by immunoSEQ multiplex PCR, and TCRdb kept only the in-frame ones, dropping some. Of 100,000 to 130,000 clones in the sample, about 86% are singletons; the top ten hold approximately 3.3%. The ends were cut back, 0 bases at V and 3 bases at J, with 10 bases in the middle. CDR3 length: 14 amino acids. Germline V gives CDR1 SGDLS, CDR2 YYNGEE. The sample is drawn from a study of T cell responses to AZD1222 COVID-19 vaccine. The specimen comprised peripheral blood, sampled on day 0 of AZD1222 vaccination. This clonotype was sampled from an adult in good health. V is TRBV9 and J is TRBJ2-7, with D maybe TRBD1 (6 bases). Written as DNA, the CDR3 is TGTGCCAGCAGCGTAGGGCAGGGGAACTACGAGCAGTACTTC. Amino acid sequence: CASSVGQGNYEQYF.